The clone carrying this T cell receptor (beta chain) was seen once. Its specificity is unknown. The germline V gene encodes CDR1 LNHDA and CDR2 SQIVND (reference sequence). The CDR3 runs to 15 residues. The trim removed 1 base at V and 8 bases at J, leaving 8 bases unmatched. It was with 60 Vbeta and 13 Jbeta primers that the PCR ran. Method: immunoSEQ multiplex PCR; TCRdb's copy keeps in-frame clones and lacks some. The sample records about 160,000 clones, more than 60% being singletons. These data belong to a study of cytomegalovirus exposure and HLA in healthy donors. The overall study: The early release's HLA-typed donors yielded tens of millions of unique TCRs. General study results and limits: Earlier analysis yielded a pattern in which most TCR beta V segments were productive about 87% or about 30% of the time.

Sequencing was carried out using PBMCs. The gene calls are TRBV19 and TRBJ2-1, with 7 bases fitting TRBD2. This sequence originates from a man aged 35 to 55 in good health and CMV-seronegative. This chain's CDR3 is CASSIVGLLHDEQFF. The CDR3 DNA sequence: TGTGCCAGTAGTATAGTGGGACTACTACACGATGAGCAGTTCTTC.